Detailed here is one TCR beta chain. The clone's antigen remains unknown. The data are from a study of cytomegalovirus exposure and HLA in healthy donors (dated by TCRdb to between 2016 and 2019). Regarding the study in general: In an earlier analysis of 450 to 750 of the donors, around 300 Gb of sequence data and 117 million unique TCR beta sequences from about 180 million T cells were reported. A separate validation cohort of approximately 120 different subjects was used in addition to the roughly 700-subject first cohort. On average, 235,054 unique TCR beta nucleotide sequences were sequenced per donor among several hundred genotyped donors of the cohort, with roughly 19% of those sequences being non-productive. The study aimed to test whether signatures of past pathogen exposure could be identified by cataloging public T cell receptors. To predict cytomegalovirus infection status, the study brought together high-throughput TCR immunosequencing, statistical association of individual TCRs with disease status, and machine learning. To decide whether each TCR beta V gene segment behaved as functional or pseudogenic, an earlier analysis of 587 of the donors relied on high-throughput TCR beta sequencing. Among the roughly 400 genotyped donors, approximately 82% belonged to the genetic ancestry cluster associated with self-reported Caucasian donors. Several DR-DQ haplotypes were treated as single units for association and clustering because of strong linkage in the cohort. Typing coverage differed by locus: A, B, C, DRB1 and DQB1 were typed in roughly 620-630 donors, DQA1 in roughly 510, DPA1 in around 610, and DPB1 in 450 to 490. A later analysis re-analyzed previously published TCR beta repertoires from about 730 donors and added high-resolution HLA genotyping to study TCR occurrence patterns. An early release covering some 640 HLA-typed donors comprised roughly 300 gigabases of sequencing data and around 80 million unique TCR sequences. Donor age, sex, ethnicity and CMV serostatus were compiled alongside the repertoire data. Every repertoire in the discovery cohort had been generated on one and the same sequencing platform. HLA typing included class I and class II loci at four-digit resolution. A later genetic analysis took genome-wide SNP genotypes for about 55% of the 666 donors and used that subset as a discovery cohort. Using immunosequencing, the study profiled T cell repertoires from 500 to 800 subjects and related those repertoires to cytomegalovirus serostatus. Rather than using new phenotypic data, the later analysis identified candidate immune exposures from TCR beta sequences and from how often those sequences occurred across donors. What the research found in general, with its limitations: Because some donors lacked HLA typing at each locus, the association tests relied only on the typed subset. The classifier was reported to diagnose cytomegalovirus status with high specificity and sensitivity in both the original and validation cohorts. A later analysis reported that several top co-occurrence clusters appeared linked to parvovirus B19, influenza, CMV and Epstein-Barr virus. According to a later analysis, most CMV-associated TCR beta chains appeared to be HLA-restricted, and the HLA associations seemed to be driven largely by CMV exposure. Broadly in line with IMGT annotations, most TCR beta V segments showed up in productive rearrangements about 87% or about 30% of the time in an earlier analysis of 587 of the donors. Linkage disequilibrium might explain the correlated functional status among segregating V segments, but an unknown experimental factor could not be excluded. A later genetic analysis associated a missense DCLRE1C variant with V-gene and J-gene trimming of TCR beta chains, and an independent cohort replicated the association. When HLA alleles, especially DR and DQ, strongly co-occurred, attributing TCR associations to individual alleles was difficult. The sequencing pipeline was judged likely to have produced a cluster of highly shared sequence variants as a technical artifact. Compared with the 666-donor mean, donors in an Asian-associated ancestry cluster had fewer N-insertions in productive TCRs, according to a later genetic analysis. Sequencing depth was assumed to be roughly uniform across donors in the presence/absence analyses, though that assumption may not hold. In the study, approximately 160 TCR beta chains were listed as associated with cytomegalovirus. A later analysis found that TCR association rates varied across HLA loci, with DRB1 alleles showing the most associated TCRs and HLA-C alleles the fewest. This cohort had only TCR beta chains sequenced, and the lack of alpha or paired-chain data limited which features could be detected. At a false discovery rate of 0.05, a later analysis linked some 17,000 TCR beta sequences to specific HLA alleles. In a later analysis, HLA-associated TCR beta chains were found to be more clonally expanded and to have lower generation probabilities than equally common non-associated chains. Because counts were too low, more than 15 rarely observed V segments, including chromosome 9 orphons, were excluded from the earlier analysis of 587 of the donors. A further reported finding was that TCR beta sequences accurately predicted the HLA-A and HLA-B alleles for most subjects in the first cohort. For the cohort, immune exposure information was limited to CMV serostatus. The 87-base-pair reads could not distinguish some IMGT-functional V segments, including TRBV6-2 and TRBV6-3, so those segments were excluded. Most TCR sequences were seen in very few donors, while some public TCRs were found in many individuals. The authors suggested that the approach could potentially be generalized to other disease states and immunological phenotypes. A few of the identified cytomegalovirus-associated TCR beta chains were confirmed in vitro to be specific for cytomegalovirus antigens.

In total, roughly 670 healthy bone marrow donors made up the cohort. At the time of sampling, all cohort members were nominally healthy, though unrecorded immune exposures were likely present. The donor was CMV seronegative and belonged to the group of 352 seronegative cohort members. Each donor provided a peripheral blood sample, and peripheral blood mononuclear cells were used for TCR beta sequencing. Genomic DNA extraction from the blood cell samples was performed with the Qiagen DNeasy Blood Extraction Kit. The library was produced with the immunoSEQ multiplex PCR assay. For the multiplex PCR, a mixture combining 60 forward primers for TCR Vbeta segments and 13 reverse primers for TCR Jbeta segments was used. The CDR3 region of rearranged TCR beta genes was amplified from genomic DNA by a multiplex PCR assay. Amplified TCR beta libraries were sequenced as 87-base-pair reads on the Illumina HiSeq System. Under the source paper's analysis protocol: In a later analysis, tens of millions of unique TCR beta chains were counted across the approximately 640 repertoires, and roughly 11 million of these chains were shared by at least two donors. Raw reads were error-corrected and collapsed into unique sequences by a nearest-neighbor algorithm in which closely related sequences were merged to remove PCR and sequencing errors. V, D and J gene segments were assigned by aligning CDR3 sequences to IMGT reference sequences. For a sequence to be retained, a match of at least six nucleotides to both a V gene segment and a J gene segment was required. Rearrangements were classified as productive when the CDR3 lacked stop codons and remained in frame with V and J, and all other rearrangements were classified as non-productive. CDR3 was defined according to IMGT convention as the region running from the second conserved V-encoded cysteine to the conserved J-encoded phenylalanine. In an earlier analysis of 587 of the donors, sequences lacking an unambiguous match to a single V gene segment were excluded. An earlier analysis of 550 to 650 of the donors classified V segments as functional when productive rearrangements were above 56.7% and as segregating when the standard deviation between donors was above 5%. A statistical classification framework was built for diagnosing cytomegalovirus status from the catalog of TCR beta chain sequences. V and J gene assignment, in a later analysis, came from comparing TCR nucleotide sequences with IMGT/GENE-DB human TR gene sequences. The TCRdist pipeline was used in a later analysis to assign CDR3 sequences and most-parsimonious VDJ recombination scenarios. A later analysis defined each TCR beta chain by its CDR3 amino acid sequence plus V-gene family, and excluded reads lacking a unique V-gene family. In a later analysis, 450 to 600 highly shared, low-generation-probability nucleotide sequences were removed to address suspected cross-contamination and a sequencing artifact. In a later analysis, a clonal expansion index was calculated for each public chain from normalized within-repertoire ranks of inferred template counts. In a later analysis, generation probabilities were computed with a VDJ recombination model fitted to out-of-frame rearrangements, and the resulting probabilities were checked against IGoR. A later analysis scored TCR-TCR, TCR-HLA and TCR-CMV co-occurrence with hypergeometric tests, applying a repertoire-size bias correction to TCR pairs. To estimate false discovery rates, a later analysis permuted the HLA or CMV assignments 20 times. In a later analysis, co-occurring TCRs were grouped using DBSCAN, with TCRdist sequence similarity added in when clustering inside HLA-allele-positive subsets. Repertoires with fewer than 30,000 or more than 120,000 public chains were left out of co-occurrence clustering, as were roughly five repertoires with anomalous nucleotide sharing. In TCRdb, the immuneACCESS table is reduced to in-frame sequences with V and J assigned. These tables do not hold every clone; where another copy was compared, an unresolved V gene accounts for under half, and the others remain unexplained. That table is the source of V, J and clone size, and D and trimming were worked out from the DNA. The table kept for this sample lists around 140,000 clones. The ten largest clones represent over 2% of the sample.

V is clipped by 6 bases and J by 0 bases, and the sequence between their germline boundaries is 17 bases long. The CDR3 starts with the cysteine, ends with the phenylalanine, and has 16 residues. Of the read, only the CDR3 DNA is kept; its 48 bases are in frame from base 1. Via the germline V gene, CDR1 is SNHLY and CDR2 FYNNEI. Sample: PBMCs. This TCR derives from a woman younger than 30 in good health and CMV-seronegative. The rearrangement joined TRBV2 to TRBJ1-2; the D region possibly corresponds to TRBD1 (6 bases align). The sequenced DNA is TGTGCCAGCAGCGCACAGACAGGAAACTCTAACTATGGCTACACCTTC. It is translated as CASSAQTGNSNYGYTF.